The 4 T cell receptor beta chains below were found in one sample sequenced in a study of a mutant IDH1 vaccine in newly diagnosed glioma. The time point was: baseline, week 1 (first vaccination visit). Treatment: pre-vaccination baseline after standard-of-care therapy. The method was immunoSEQ multiplex PCR; TCRdb's version includes in-frame clones alone and lacks a portion of them. Here the sample spans some 70,000 clones, 70% to 80% being singletons. Sequenced here: PBMCs, sampled from a glioma patient treated with radiotherapy, temozolomide or both. Receptor source: a man aged 45-65 years with glioma.

The table lists this clone with a few counts. J is TRBJ1-1 and V is TRBV20-1, with D perhaps matching TRBD1 (6 bases). Germline values: CDR1 DFQATT, CDR2 SNEGSKA (reference sequence). The CDR3 extends over 11 amino acids. The CDR3 region has the DNA TGCAGCCAGACAGGGAACACTGAAGCTTTCTTT. Its protein is CSQTGNTEAFF.

The chain combines TRBV6-6 with TRBJ2-4, with D possibly matching TRBD1 (5 bases). Germline V gene sequence: CDR1 MNHNY, CDR2 SVGAGI (reference sequence). V lost 2 bases to trimming and J lost 7 bases, with 9 bases between them. CDR3 length equals 13 residues. Here the CDR3 reads CASSYDSPNIQYF. In DNA form, the CDR3 reads TGTGCCAGCAGTTACGACAGTCCGAACATTCAGTACTTC.

This chain joins TRBV6-6 and TRBJ1-3, with 9 bases matching TRBD1. The germline V gene has CDR1 MNHNY and CDR2 SVGAGI (reference sequence). The CDR3 runs to 14 residues. V dropped 6 bases and J dropped 5; count of bases not matched to a gene: 5. In nucleotides, the CDR3 is TGTGCCAGCAGAAACGGACAGGGGAGAAACACCATATATTTT. As protein: CASRNGQGRNTIYF.

This sequence joins TRBV2 and TRBJ1-5, with D unresolved. The germline V gene encodes CDR1 SNHLY and CDR2 FYNNEI. The CDR3 is 13 amino acids. Trimming stripped 5 bases from V and 4 bases from J, with 9 bases between. The CDR3 region is CASSTHGNQPQHF. CDR3 sequence (DNA): TGTGCCAGCAGTACCCACGGGAATCAGCCCCAGCATTTT. The variable domain in full, completed from reference TRBV2 and TRBJ1-5, reads EPEVTQTPSHQVTQMGQEVILRCVPISNHLYFYWYRQILGQKVEFLVSFYNNEISEKSEIFDDQFSVERPDGSNFTLKIRSTKLEDSAMYFCASSTHGNQPQHFGDGTRLSIL.